This TCR beta chain was retrieved from a study of blood T cell repertoires in COVID-19. Study as a whole: Samples representing acute and convalescent COVID-19 were sourced from the United States, Italy and Spain. T cells, B-cell-depleted T cells, or PBMCs supplied cDNA or gDNA.

In the authors' workflow: Cell counts per sample came from amplifying reference gene primers. The method was immunoSEQ multiplex PCR; TCRdb's version includes in-frame clones alone and lacks a portion of them. V and J calls and clone size come straight from that table; D and trimming were deduced from the DNA. Found here are some 130,000 clones, about 72% of them singletons; the top ten hold 11%. V shed 3 bases and J 3 bases; nucleotides not matched to a gene: 7. From germline, CDR1 is KGHDR and CDR2 SFDVKD. The CDR3 totals 16 residues. The origin of this receptor is a man between 60 and 70 years old who had recovered from COVID-19. Material for sequencing was peripheral blood. The chain carries TRBV24-1 and TRBJ2-1, with TRBD2 matching 7 bases. CDR3 coding DNA: TGTGCCACCAGTGATCCGGTCGCGGGAGACTACAATGAGCAGTTCTTC. It translates to CATSDPVAGDYNEQFF.